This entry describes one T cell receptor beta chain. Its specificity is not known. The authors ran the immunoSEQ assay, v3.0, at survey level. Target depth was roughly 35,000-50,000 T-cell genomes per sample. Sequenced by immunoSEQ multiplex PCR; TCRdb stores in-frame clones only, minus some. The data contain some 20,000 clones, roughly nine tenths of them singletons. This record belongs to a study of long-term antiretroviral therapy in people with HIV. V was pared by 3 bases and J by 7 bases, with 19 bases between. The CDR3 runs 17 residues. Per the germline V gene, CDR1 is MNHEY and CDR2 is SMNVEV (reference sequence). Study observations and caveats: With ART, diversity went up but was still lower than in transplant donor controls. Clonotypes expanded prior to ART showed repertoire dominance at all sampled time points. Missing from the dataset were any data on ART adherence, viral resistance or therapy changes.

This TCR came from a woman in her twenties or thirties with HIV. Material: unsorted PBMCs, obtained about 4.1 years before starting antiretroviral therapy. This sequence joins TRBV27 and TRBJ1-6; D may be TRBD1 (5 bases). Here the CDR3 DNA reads TGTGCCAGCAGTTTTGTGGGGCCCCAAAGTCAGAATTCACCCCTCCACTTT. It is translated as CASSFVGPQSQNSPLHF.